The rows below give T cell receptor beta chains drawn from one sample of a study of blood T cell repertoires in COVID-19. TCRdb's copy holds only in-frame clones and misses some; the assay was immunoSEQ multiplex PCR. The sample gives some 340,000 clones, around nine tenths of which show up once; around 3.9% is in the top ten. What was sequenced was PBMCs or T cells enriched from blood (not recorded which). The receptors stem from a woman in her 30s who had been exposed to COVID-19. Each CDR3 is given with its conserved first and last residue. The D gene is left open where the match is weak. The size field is filled for only some rows; it gives once, few, many or a size class.

abundance: NA; j_gene: TRBJ1-5; v_gene: TRBV6-5; d_gene: TRBD1; CDR3nt: TGTGCCAGCAGTTACTGGACAGGGGGCAATCTGCCCCAGCATTTT; CDR3aa: CASSYWTGGNLPQHF
abundance: once; j_gene: TRBJ1-1; v_gene: TRBV2; d_gene: NA; CDR3nt: TGTGCCACTAGGGGAACAGGGAGCACTGAAGCTTTCTTT; CDR3aa: CATRGTGSTEAFF
abundance: NA; j_gene: TRBJ1-3; v_gene: TRBV3-1/TRBV3-2; d_gene: NA; CDR3nt: TGTGCCAGCAGCCAAGTGACAGGAGGCTTCTCTGGAAACACCATATATTTT; CDR3aa: CASSQVTGGFSGNTIYF
abundance: NA; j_gene: TRBJ1-1; v_gene: TRBV4-3; d_gene: NA; CDR3nt: TGCGCCTTCCTAAAAAACGCAAACACTGAAGCTTTCTTT; CDR3aa: CAFLKNANTEAFF
abundance: once; j_gene: TRBJ1-2; v_gene: TRBV6-4; d_gene: TRBD1; CDR3nt: TGTGCCAGCAGTGAGGGACAGGGAGGGGATGGCTACACCTTC; CDR3aa: CASSEGQGGDGYTF
abundance: NA; j_gene: TRBJ2-7; v_gene: TRBV7-3; d_gene: NA; CDR3nt: TGTGCCAGCAGCGCAGACGGGACCTACGAGCAGTACTTC; CDR3aa: CASSADGTYEQYF
abundance: NA; j_gene: TRBJ2-7; v_gene: TRBV5-1; d_gene: NA; CDR3nt: TGCGCCAGCAGCTTGGAGGGGCCCCTCGACGAGCAGTACTTC; CDR3aa: CASSLEGPLDEQYF
abundance: NA; j_gene: TRBJ2-3; v_gene: TRBV9; d_gene: NA; CDR3nt: TGTGCCAGCAGCTTTCGCCAGACAGATACGCAGTATTTT; CDR3aa: CASSFRQTDTQYF
abundance: NA; j_gene: TRBJ1-4; v_gene: TRBV6-5; d_gene: NA; CDR3nt: TGTGCCAGCAGTTACCAGGGGCGAACTAATGAAAAACTGTTTTTT; CDR3aa: CASSYQGRTNEKLFF
abundance: NA; j_gene: TRBJ2-3; v_gene: TRBV27; d_gene: TRBD1; CDR3nt: TGTGCCAGCAGTCGGACAGGTCCGACCACAGATACGCAGTATTTT; CDR3aa: CASSRTGPTTDTQYF
abundance: NA; j_gene: TRBJ1-2; v_gene: TRBV5-1; d_gene: NA; CDR3nt: TGCGCCAGCAGCCCTAATACAGGGAATGGCTACACCTTC; CDR3aa: CASSPNTGNGYTF
abundance: NA; j_gene: TRBJ2-2; v_gene: TRBV5-1; d_gene: NA; CDR3nt: TGCGCCAGCAGCTTGGTTCCTCAGGGGATTTACACCGGGGAGCTGTTTTTT; CDR3aa: CASSLVPQGIYTGELFF
abundance: NA; j_gene: TRBJ1-2; v_gene: TRBV13; d_gene: NA; CDR3nt: TGTGCCAGCAGCTTGGCGGCAGGGGTTGGGGGCTACACCTTC; CDR3aa: CASSLAAGVGGYTF
abundance: NA; j_gene: TRBJ1-2; v_gene: TRBV6-5; d_gene: NA; CDR3nt: TGTGCCACACAGCGGACAGCCCGAGAGGATGGCTACACCTTC; CDR3aa: CATQRTAREDGYTF
abundance: NA; j_gene: TRBJ1-2; v_gene: TRBV24-1; d_gene: NA; CDR3nt: TGTGCCACCAGTGATTCCTCCGGGACACACTATGGCTACACCTTC; CDR3aa: CATSDSSGTHYGYTF
abundance: once; j_gene: TRBJ1-6; v_gene: TRBV19; d_gene: NA; CDR3nt: TGTGCCAGTAGCAGCCCAGGGTATAATTCACCCCTCCACTTT; CDR3aa: CASSSPGYNSPLHF
abundance: NA; j_gene: TRBJ2-7; v_gene: TRBV29-1; d_gene: TRBD2; CDR3nt: TGCAGCGTTGTACTAGCGGGGGTTCAGACCTACGAGCAGTACTTC; CDR3aa: CSVVLAGVQTYEQYF